This T cell receptor beta chain is from a study of regulatory T cells in long-lasting Graves disease. General study results and limits: Sample size, which was small, may have reduced accuracy.

Ten or more counts support this clonotype. Its antigen is unidentified. Time point denoted: newly diagnosed GD, antithyroid drugs for less than 3 months. Isolated PBMC RNA provided the starting material for the TCR library. The CDR3 length is 16 residues. The V gene's germline CDR1 is SGHAT and CDR2 FQNNGV. Trimming took 2 bases from V and 6 from J, leaving 20 bases between them. Libraries of TCR beta came from iRepertoire HTBI primers plus Arm-PCR of CDR3 regions. TCRdb ran MiXCR on the multiplex PCR reads and lists one entry per CDR3 protein. The sample includes 400,000 to 500,000 distinct CDR3 sequences, around 13% of them seen just once. These records were also assigned to another study, of T cells in Graves' hyperthyroidism and ophthalmopathy.

This specimen consisted of peripheral blood mononuclear cells (PBMCs), obtained at new diagnosis, from a patient treated with antithyroid drugs. The source is a woman in her fifties or sixties with Graves disease. The chain combines TRBV11-2 with TRBJ2-7; D possibly uses TRBD1 or TRBD2 (5 bases each). The CDR3: CASSLNVLSGRAEQYF. CDR3 DNA: TGTGCCAGCAGCTTAAACGTGTTGTCGGGGCGAGCCGAGCAGTACTTC.